This note documents a single T cell receptor beta chain sequence. The specificity of this receptor is unknown. No base quality values were provided; no much bigger clone lies one nucleotide off. The sample comes from a study of blood T cell repertoires in COVID-19 (TCRdb year 2020). Context from the whole study: Samples from collaborators originated in the United States, Italy and Spain and spanned both the acute and convalescent phases of COVID-19. The prospective study material was composed of cDNA or gDNA derived from T cells, B-cell-depleted T cells, or PBMCs. The dataset comprised deeply sampled blood TCRbeta repertoires from subjects exposed to, actively infected with, or recovered from COVID-19. The repertoires were released in a freely available public database intended as a resource for research on the immune response to SARS-CoV-2. Samples were obtained from the ongoing ImmuneRACE study (first 160 participants) and from about 1,300 subjects provided by 6 global collaborators. A de-identified subject ID, COVID-19 status, age in years and sex were almost always included in the sample metadata. Where available, HLA class I and class II types were taken from metadata supplied by the sample provider and were not determined by assay-based typing. Broad study findings and their caveats: The amount of clinical and demographic metadata varied by source and participant and was provided uncurated.

The germline V gene encodes CDR1 SNHLY and CDR2 FYNNEI. Trimming accounts for 9 bases at V and 4 bases at J, while the number of junction bases matched to no gene is 12. Including cysteine and phenylalanine, the CDR3 has 16 amino acids. Left in the record is the CDR3 DNA by itself, 48 bases read in frame from the first base. TCRbeta CDR3 regions were amplified from genomic DNA by means of the immunoSEQ Assay, a bias-controlled multiplex PCR. The authors' pipeline ran thus. Nucleated cell counts per sample were estimated from amplification of reference gene primers within the assay. To quantify the absolute abundance of each unique TCRbeta CDR3 rearrangement, sequence reads were collapsed and filtered. Productive Simpson clonality was computed per sample as the square root of Simpson's diversity index over productive rearrangements. TCRdb carries this immuneACCESS record with in-frame sequences only. Its versions omit some clonotypes, under half of them owing to an unresolved V gene in the studies checked, with the rest unexplained. From that table come the V and J calls and clone size; the DNA was used to work out D and trimming. This sample lists roughly 200,000 clones; about 88% were detected once. The ten largest clones capture approximately 2.3% of the sample.

Participants in the prospective study were aged about 18 to 95 years, lived in more than 20 United States geographic areas, and enrolled through a virtual design. In the prospective study, cohorts were assigned on the basis of participant-reported clinical history obtained from a screening survey and a study questionnaire. Each participant in the prospective study had whole blood, serum and a nasopharyngeal or oropharyngeal swab collected by mobile phlebotomists. Over a roughly 2-month period, participants in the prospective study had the option of providing additional blood draws and questionnaires. Prospective study blood samples were shipped either frozen or at room temperature before DNA extraction.

The clonotype originates from a woman aged 40 to 50 with acute COVID-19. Sequencing was performed on PBMCs or T cells enriched from blood (not recorded which). The chain is made from TRBV2 and TRBJ2-5; 12 nucleotides in the junction match TRBD2. The sequenced DNA is TGTGCCAGAATATGGGGCCCGGGACTAGCGGGAGAGACCCAGTACTTC. Translation gives CARIWGPGLAGETQYF.